This T cell receptor (beta chain) was sequenced for a study of blood T cell repertoires in COVID-19. Study information: Some COVID-19 samples were acute and others convalescent; all came from the United States, Italy and Spain. PBMCs, B-cell-depleted T cells, or T cells provided the cDNA or gDNA that made up the material.

Per the original methods: Reference gene primer amplification gave nucleated cell count estimates. Method: immunoSEQ multiplex PCR; TCRdb's copy keeps in-frame clones and lacks some. The D gene and trimming were derived from the DNA, and the V and J assignments and clone size from that table. This sample has over 200,000 clones; over 75% occur once, and the top ten carry approximately 3.7%. J lost 6 bases, V lost 4 bases, and 10 bases had no gene match. The CDR3 is made up of 16 amino acids. Germline V gene data show CDR1 as SGHAT and CDR2 as FQNNGV. Assignment of participants to cohorts was predicated upon participant-reported clinical history.

The chain recombines TRBV11-2 with TRBJ2-1, with 9 positions matching TRBD2. This clonotype originated in a woman aged 30 to 39 who had been exposed to COVID-19. The specimen was PBMCs or T cells enriched from blood (not recorded which). This CDR3 is CASSSLKREAVNEQFF. CDR3 nucleotide sequence: TGTGCCAGCAGCTCCCTAAAGCGGGAGGCAGTCAATGAGCAGTTCTTC.